This T cell receptor (beta chain) was recorded in a study of OX40 agonist ivuxolimab in advanced cancers. Study context: Averaging about 60 years in age, with a range of roughly 23 to 85, the cohort was 82.7% male.

General study results and limits: Clonal expansion in partial responders at 0.1-3.0 mg/kg ranked among the lowest.

The protocol was immunoSEQ multiplex PCR, while the TCRdb copy is restricted to in-frame clones and leaves out a portion. The sample yields about 60,000 clones, around nine tenths seen once. Trimming removed 11 bases from V and 7 bases from J; junction bases left unmatched: 11. The CDR3 length is 13 residues. Germline-derived CDR1 and CDR2 are ENHRY and SYGVKD. About this clone: Its antigen is as yet unknown.

The TCR originated in an adult with an advanced solid tumor such as melanoma, head and neck, liver or kidney cancer. The chain has TRBV10-3 and TRBJ2-7; 10 bases line up with TRBD2. This material consisted of CD4+ or CD8+ T cells sorted from blood, taken in a trial of the OX40 agonist ivuxolimab. The CDR3 DNA is TGTGCCGCCCAACTAGCGGGAACTGGGGAGCAGTACTTC. Translating it yields CAAQLAGTGEQYF.